These T cell receptor beta chains were read from a single sample in a study of control samples from healthy donors and cancer patients. Profiled with immunoSEQ multiplex PCR; TCRdb holds only in-frame clones, not every one. The sample lists about 250,000 clones; over 70% were seen once. The sequencing input was PBMCs. Source of these receptors: a woman in her fifties or sixties with lung cancer. CDR3s leave out the opening cysteine and the closing phenylalanine or tryptophan.

J: TRBJ1-1; V: TRBV11-1; CDR3: ASSRPDRGRMEAF
J: TRBJ2-3; V: TRBV29-1; CDR3: SVELRVGQSTDTQY
J: TRBJ2-1; V: TRBV18; CDR3: ASSPDREARWREGYGEGYNEQF
J: TRBJ1-5; V: TRBV27; CDR3: ASSLSWEGQPQH
J: TRBJ2-2; V: TRBV5-1; CDR3: ASRKPVPGELF
J: TRBJ1-6; V: TRBV6-5; CDR3: ASSYGSVGGNSPLH
J: TRBJ1-4; V: TRBV7-8; CDR3: ASRRGTNEKLF
J: TRBJ1-1; V: TRBV7-9; CDR3: ASSRDSYTEAF
J: TRBJ2-1; V: TRBV10-1; CDR3: ASSEGGSYNEQF
J: TRBJ1-2; V: TRBV11-2; CDR3: ASSPMAAGYT
J: TRBJ1-2; V: TRBV3-1/TRBV3-2; CDR3: ASSQGDRAAGYT
J: TRBJ1-4; V: TRBV19; CDR3: ASSPMTGGDEKLF
J: TRBJ2-7; V: TRBV6-4; CDR3: ASSRDPGYEQY
J: TRBJ1-5; V: TRBV28; CDR3: ATARRGAGNQPQH
J: TRBJ1-6; V: TRBV9; CDR3: ASSVEPGRNSPLH
J: TRBJ1-2; V: TRBV19; CDR3: ASSIAPGGIYGYT
J: TRBJ1-1; V: TRBV28; CDR3: ASSLVGQLGTEAF
J: TRBJ1-4; V: TRBV7-9; CDR3: ASSYNPGQGAEKLF
J: TRBJ2-5; V: TRBV11-2; CDR3: ASSPRTQETQY
J: TRBJ1-6; V: TRBV13; CDR3: ASSLGLRSPLH
J: TRBJ1-2; V: TRBV5-1; CDR3: ASSQGAGGLPYGYT
J: TRBJ1-2; V: TRBV28; CDR3: ASSQLDGGYGYT
J: TRBJ1-1; V: TRBV7-9; CDR3: ASSRRQPAEAF
J: TRBJ1-1; V: TRBV27; CDR3: ASSPDRVHTEAF
J: TRBJ1-4; V: TRBV6-2/TRBV6-3; CDR3: ASSQQGLANEKLF
J: TRBJ2-5; V: TRBV7-3; CDR3: ASSLEGAGETQY
J: TRBJ2-3; V: TRBV6-2/TRBV6-3; CDR3: ASSYFPQTDTQY
J: TRBJ2-1; V: TRBV5-1; CDR3: ASGTSGAYNEQF
J: TRBJ2-1; V: TRBV29-1; CDR3: SSLGGASSYNEQF
J: TRBJ1-3; V: TRBV12-3/TRBV12-4; CDR3: ASQGETGNTIY
J: TRBJ2-5; V: TRBV11-3; CDR3: ASRSGQEETQY
J: TRBJ2-2; V: TRBV4-1; CDR3: ASSQEGDRGRIVGELF
J: TRBJ2-7; V: TRBV7-6; CDR3: ASSQGYTYEQY
J: TRBJ1-1; V: TRBV12-3/TRBV12-4; CDR3: ASSLVQASGAF
J: TRBJ1-1; V: TRBV11-2; CDR3: ASRRAGGLTEAF
J: TRBJ1-3; V: TRBV7-9; CDR3: ASSRQGSTGNTIY
J: TRBJ2-1; V: TRBV18; CDR3: ASSGVMGNEQF
J: TRBJ2-1; V: TRBV19; CDR3: ASSIAPNYQGYNEQF
J: TRBJ2-7; V: TRBV10-3; CDR3: AISESVPGQGDSYEQY
J: TRBJ1-1; V: TRBV7-7; CDR3: ASSPQTGSEAF
J: TRBJ2-7; V: TRBV5-1; CDR3: ASSLEGEVPS
J: TRBJ2-7; V: TRBV11-1; CDR3: ASSSLEGAQRRY
J: TRBJ2-3; V: TRBV4-2; CDR3: ASSQDPGQGRLSTDTQY
J: TRBJ2-7; V: TRBV27; CDR3: ASSATVEGWYEQY
J: TRBJ2-2; V: TRBV4-1; CDR3: ASSLLGGAGGGELF
J: TRBJ1-2; V: TRBV28; CDR3: ASSLQGGYT
J: TRBJ2-1; V: TRBV3-1/TRBV3-2; CDR3: ASSLAGGRNEQF
J: TRBJ1-4; V: TRBV4-1; CDR3: ASSPPPPRGTYEKLF
J: TRBJ1-4; V: TRBV29-1; CDR3: SVVDPTNEKLF
J: TRBJ1-1; V: TRBV18; CDR3: ASSPDANTEAF
J: TRBJ2-7; V: TRBV2; CDR3: ASRRQGAYEQY
J: TRBJ2-5; V: TRBV27; CDR3: ASSPGTGFLETQY
J: TRBJ1-4; V: TRBV7-8; CDR3: ASSLGAVGTNEKLF
J: TRBJ1-1; V: TRBV19; CDR3: ASSLRGRPSPNTEAF